These 24 T cell receptor beta chains originate from one sample sequenced in a study of metastatic and nonmetastatic thyroid tumors. Every patient underwent thyroid surgery untreated. TCRdb reanalyzed the PCR reads with MiXCR. The table has almost 5,500 clones, 33% seen once. The sequenced sample consisted of adjacent normal tissue. The receptors come from a female donor with papillary thyroid cancer or a benign thyroid nodule (not recorded which). Some clones in this sample may be carry-over from other donors' samples.

CDR3 sequence reads: CASTGQGRNTGELFF. The DNA of the CDR3 is TGTGCCAGCACCGGACAGGGGAGGAACACCGGGGAGCTGTTTTTT. V gene TRBV6-2 or TRBV6-3 combines with J gene TRBJ2-2; 9 nucleotides align to TRBD1. The CDR3 has 15 amino acids. Germline V CDR1 and CDR2: MNHEY, SVGEGT. V was clipped by 7 bases and J by 1 base; unmatched bases: 4.

The chain combines TRBV5-1 with TRBJ2-7; 11 nucleotides agree with TRBD1. V lost 4 bases, J lost 4 bases, and 4 bases stayed unmatched. The CDR3 has 14 residues. The germline V gene has CDR1 SGHRS and CDR2 YFSETQ. For the CDR3, the DNA is TGCGCCAGCAGCATTGGACAGGGGGCTTACGAGCAGTACTTC. Residues: CASSIGQGAYEQYF.

This clone ranks as large. CDR3 DNA sequence: TGTGCCAGTAGTAGCCGGGACGACATTACTCAGCCCCAGCATTTT. Translation gives CASSSRDDITQPQHF. The chain joins TRBV19 to TRBJ1-5, with TRBD1 as a possible D gene (5 bases). With 4 bases removed from V and 6 bases from J, the gap between germline ends came to 16 bases. CDR1 and CDR2 (germline): LNHDA, SQIVND (reference sequence). The CDR3 covers 15 residues.

Ten or more counts support this clone. A much bigger clone sits one base away, suggesting this may be a read error. In the same sample, other DNA sequences code for this CDR3. This chain connects TRBV27 to TRBJ2-7, with D hard to call. CDR3 length equals 14 residues. The V and J ends lost 6 bases and 7 bases respectively, with 19 bases between them. CDR1 and CDR2 from the germline V gene are MNHEY and SMNVEV (reference sequence). CDR3 protein: CASSPSQLLYEQYF. The CDR3 nucleotides read TGTGCCAGCAGCCCATCGCAGCTCCTCTATGAGCAGTACTTC.

The rearrangement uses TRBV2 and TRBJ2-5, with 14 bases that match TRBD2. V lost 6 bases, J lost 5 bases, and 8 bases stayed unmatched. The CDR3 is 16 amino acids. Germline V gives CDR1 SNHLY, CDR2 FYNNEI. Written as DNA, the CDR3 is TGTGCCAGCAGCAGACTAGCGGGAGGGCCGTGGGAGACCCAGTACTTC. Residues: CASSRLAGGPWETQYF.

The chain links TRBV6-1 to TRBJ2-1; D is ambiguous. CDR3 length: 16 residues. The germline V gene encodes CDR1 MNHNS and CDR2 SASEGT. The V gene lost 6 bases and the J gene lost 1 base, with 16 bases spanning the gap. The CDR3 region is CASRKNQVQSYNEQFF. The CDR3 DNA sequence: TGTGCCAGCAGAAAAAACCAGGTGCAGTCCTACAATGAGCAGTTCTTC.

The chain joins TRBV5-1 to TRBJ1-6, with 10 bases matching TRBD1. V lost 3 bases and J lost 8; bases outside the gene matches: 8. Germline loops: CDR1 SGHRS, CDR2 YFSETQ. The CDR3 sequence is 16 residues long. The CDR3 DNA reads as TGCGCCAGCAGCTCACACCGGGACAGGGGAGATTCACCCCTCCACTTT. Translated: CASSSHRDRGDSPLHF. Complete variable domain (other parts from reference TRBV5-1 and TRBJ1-6): KAGVTQTPRYLIKTRGQQVTLSCSPISGHRSVSWYQQTPGQGLQFLFEYFSETQRNKGNFPGRFSGRQFSNSRSEMNVSTLELGDSALYLCASSSHRDRGDSPLHFGNGTRLTVT.

This clone was observed once. The rearrangement joins TRBV6-1 to TRBJ1-1; D may be TRBD1 (6 bases). V lost 7 bases and J lost 6, with 18 bases in between. The V gene's germline CDR1 is MNHNS and CDR2 SASEGT. The CDR3 covers 14 residues. Here the CDR3 reads CASITTGINAEAFF. For the CDR3, the DNA is TGTGCCAGCATCACCACAGGGATAAACGCTGAAGCTTTCTTT.

A remark on this clone: An end of the junction does not agree with germline; a read error may underlie this. The chain links TRBV6-2 or TRBV6-3 to TRBJ2-5; possibly TRBD1 for D (6 bases). Germline values: CDR1 MNHEY, CDR2 SVGEGT. CDR3 length: 14 amino acids. CDR3: CASTLTGYQETQYF. The CDR3 DNA reads as TGTGCGAGCACCTTAACAGGGTACCAAGAGACCCAGTACTTC.

As regards this clone: In this CDR3 the conserved last residue, phenylalanine or tryptophan, is missing, so a read error is likely. This CDR3 is CASRTRTGLGVEQFC. The DNA of the CDR3 is TGTGCCAGCAGAACAAGGACGGGTCTTGGAGTTGAGCAGTTCTGC. The chain carries TRBV2 and TRBJ2-1; D is undetermined. The CDR3 has 15 amino acids. The V end lost 6 bases, the J end lost 9 bases, and 21 bases lay between the germline ends. Germline CDR1 and CDR2: SNHLY and FYNNEI.

About this clone: Relative to the germline gene, one junction end is altered; a read error may explain this. The chain employs TRBV12-3 or TRBV12-4 and TRBJ2-7; D not resolved. This CDR3 is 11 amino acids long. Here the CDR3 reads CASSLGSTTLF. Written as DNA, the CDR3 is TGTGCCAGCAGTTTAGGTTCTACTACCCTCTTC.

The rearrangement joins TRBV30 to TRBJ2-1, with 7 positions matching TRBD2. The V segment lost 3 bases and the J segment 7 bases; nucleotides outside the gene matches: 6. Per germline, CDR1 GTSNPN and CDR2 SVGIG (reference sequence). This CDR3 contains 13 residues. The DNA for the CDR3 is TGTGCCTGGAGCTTGCTAGCGGTGAATGAGCAGTTCTTC. It translates to CAWSLLAVNEQFF.

This chain uses TRBV10-3 with TRBJ1-2; no clear D gene. The CDR3 contains 13 residues. Germline loops: CDR1 ENHRY, CDR2 SYGVKD. The germline V and J ends were trimmed by 4 bases and 4 bases, with 10 bases remaining between them. The CDR3 reads CAISGSPGYGYTF. The CDR3, as DNA: TGTGCCATCAGTGGGTCGCCCGGCTATGGCTACACCTTC.

There are a few counts of this clone. CDR3 nucleotides: TGTGCCAGCAGTCTAGGGACAGGGAGCTACGAGCAGTACTTC. This codes for CASSLGTGSYEQYF. The J gene is TRBJ2-7, the V gene TRBV27, with TRBD1 identical over 9 bases. Unmatched junction bases numbered 5, after V lost 5 bases and J lost 3 bases. Germline CDR1 MNHEY, CDR2 SMNVEV (reference sequence). There are 14 residues in the CDR3.

This rearrangement joins TRBV7-8 to TRBJ2-7; 8 bases line up with TRBD2. The CDR3 sequence is 13 residues long. With V trimmed by 5 bases and J by 10 bases, 10 bases remained unmatched. CDR1 and CDR2 (germline): SGHVS, FQNEAQ. The CDR3 region has the DNA TGTGCCAGCAGCCCGCGGACTAGCCCCGATCAGTACTTC. Its protein product is CASSPRTSPDQYF. Filled out from reference TRBV7-8 and TRBJ2-7, the complete variable domain reads GAGVSQSPRYKVAKRGQDVALRCDPISGHVSLFWYQQALGQGPEFLTYFQNEAQLDKSGLPSDRFFAERPEGSVSTLKIQRTQQEDSAVYLCASSPRTSPDQYFGPGTRLTVT.

This chain links TRBV7-2 with TRBJ2-7; 8 bases are a match to TRBD1. CDR1 and CDR2 from the germline V gene are SGHTA and FQGNSA. V gave up 5 bases and J gave up 3 bases; unmatched junction bases: 6. This CDR3 spans 14 amino acids. The CDR3 loop reads CASSPRQGNYEQYF. In DNA form, the CDR3 reads TGTGCCAGCAGCCCGAGACAGGGGAACTACGAGCAGTACTTC.

The chain has TRBV7-9 and TRBJ2-7; the D is unclear. CDR1 is SEHNR, CDR2 FQNEAQ, per germline (reference sequence). This CDR3 contains 13 residues. Trimming took 1 base from V and 5 from J, leaving 9 bases between them. The CDR3, as DNA: TGTGCCAGCAGCTTAGAAGGGTTCCACGAGCAGTACGTC. Its translation is CASSLEGFHEQYV.

This clone was picked up a small number of times. V gene TRBV11-2 combines with J gene TRBJ1-2; D is unresolved. Germline CDR1 is SGHAT and CDR2 is FQNNGV. The V end lost 8 bases, the J end lost 2 bases, and 15 bases lay between the germline ends. The CDR3 spans 14 residues. The CDR3: CASQKGRYNYGYTF. DNA for the CDR3: TGTGCCAGCCAAAAAGGGCGCTACAACTATGGCTACACCTTC.

V is TRBV5-1 and J is TRBJ2-7, with 9 bases that match TRBD1. The CDR3 runs 15 residues. CDR1 and CDR2 (germline): SGHRS, YFSETQ. The V segment lost 4 bases and the J segment 4 bases; nucleotides outside the gene matches: 9. As DNA, the CDR3 is TGCGCCAGCAGCCCCTCGGGACAGGGACGATACGAGCAGTACTTC. It yields the protein CASSPSGQGRYEQYF.

This clone has just a few counts. The chain uses TRBV15 and TRBJ1-2; D unresolved. The CDR3 is made up of 14 amino acids. V lost 3 bases and J 3 bases, leaving 11 bases between the germline ends. Germline V lookup: CDR1 LNHNV, CDR2 YYDKDF (reference sequence). The CDR3 DNA follows: TGTGCCACCAGCAGCCTGCGCAGCTACTATGGCTACACCTTC. Translating it yields CATSSLRSYYGYTF.

With regard to this clone: One junction end does not reproduce the germline sequence, and a read error may be involved. This rearrangement joins TRBV20-1 to TRBJ1-1; D is possibly TRBD1 (6 bases). The CDR3 is 14 amino acids. The germline gives CDR1 DFQATT, CDR2 SNEGSKA (reference sequence). The CDR3 loop is CSARDGAGDTESFF. CDR3 in DNA: TGCAGTGCTAGAGATGGGGCAGGGGACACTGAATCTTTCTTT.

This clone was observed a handful of times. The chain carries TRBV24-1 and TRBJ1-2, with 9 bases fitting TRBD1. Germline assignment: CDR1 KGHDR and CDR2 SFDVKD. CDR3 length equals 17 residues. The V segment lost 3 bases and the J segment 5 bases; nucleotides outside the gene matches: 12. CDR3 DNA: TGTGCCACCAGTGATCGCCGGGACAGGGACGGTCTGTATGGCTACACCTTC. Its protein product is CATSDRRDRDGLYGYTF.

This clone was recorded a few times. The chain combines TRBV19 with TRBJ2-7; 7 bases are shared with TRBD1. This CDR3 is 14 amino acids long. With 4 bases clipped from V and 3 bases from J, the junction kept 6 bases outside the gene matches. Germline V gene data show CDR1 as LNHDA and CDR2 as SQIVND (reference sequence). This chain's CDR3 is CASSKGTAIYEQYF. In nucleotides, the CDR3 is TGTGCCAGTAGTAAAGGGACAGCCATCTACGAGCAGTACTTC.

This clone appeared many times. The chain recombines TRBV28 with TRBJ1-6; perhaps TRBD1 as D (5 bases). Trimming pared 4 bases from V and 5 bases from J, leaving 18 bases between. Germline V gene lookup returns CDR1 MDHEN and CDR2 SYDVKM. CDR3 size: 17 residues. DNA for the CDR3: TGTGCCAGCAGTTCCACCAGTCAGGGTTTCAATAATTCACCCCTCCACTTT. Encoded protein: CASSSTSQGFNNSPLHF. The variable domain in full, with the rest retrieved from reference TRBV28 and TRBJ1-6, is DVKVTQSSRYLVKRTGEKVFLECVQDMDHENMFWYRQDPGLGLRLIYFSYDVKMKEKGDIPEGYSVSREKKERFSLILESASTNQTSMYLCASSSTSQGFNNSPLHFGNGTRLTVT.